This TCR beta chain derives from a study of STAT5B mutations in CD4+ large granular lymphocyte leukemia. Study-level results: Top patient clones used TRBV06 genes more often: 8/27 versus 2/35 in controls.

The CDR3 loop spans 14 amino acids. Trimming removed 8 bases from V and 5 bases from J, with 15 bases in between. Germline V gene data show CDR1 as MNHNY and CDR2 as SVGAGI (reference sequence). There are a few counts of this clone. Its specificity is not known. The survey-level immunoSEQ assay was used. Here immunoSEQ multiplex PCR was the method, and the copy in TCRdb shows in-frame clones only, minus some. Of roughly 30,000 clones in the sample, 55% to 80% were seen once. V usage is TRBV6-6 and J usage is TRBJ1-4; TRBD1 is a possible D gene (5 bases). This TCR was sampled from a human donor in good health. Sequencing was carried out using CD4+ T cells from blood buffy coats. The CDR3 spells CASCAGQVNEKLFF. DNA of the CDR3: TGTGCCAGCTGTGCGGGGCAGGTGAATGAAAAACTGTTTTTT.